The 21 T cell receptor beta chains presented below share a single source sample, sequenced in a study of cytomegalovirus exposure and HLA in healthy donors. The study ran its PCR with 60 Vbeta and 13 Jbeta primers. Repertoires were generated with immunoSEQ multiplex PCR, while TCRdb's copy carries only in-frame clones and drops some. The sample shows 150,000 to 200,000 clones, around 62% of them seen only once. Sequencing was performed on PBMCs. The receptor set was obtained from a man between 35 and 55 years old in good health and CMV-seronegative.

This clone was seen more than once but under ten times. The chain is built from TRBV19 and TRBJ1-5, with a possible D match to TRBD1 (5 bases). Trimming pared 5 bases from V and 11 bases from J, leaving 22 bases between. The CDR3 loop spans 15 amino acids. CDR1 and CDR2 from the germline V gene are LNHDA and SQIVND (reference sequence). The DNA of the CDR3 is TGTGCCAGTAGTTCCACCCCTGGGGCTCAAGGGGCCCAGCATTTT. Its translation is CASSSTPGAQGAQHF.

The CDR3 DNA reads TGTGCCAGCGGTAGGGCGGGGGGCGTCCAAGAGACCCAGTACTTC. This translates into CASGRAGGVQETQYF. The genes are TRBV11-2 and TRBJ2-5, with TRBD2 matching 8 bases. Germline V CDR1 and CDR2: SGHAT, FQNNGV. V was clipped by 8 bases and J by 1 base; unmatched bases: 9. This CDR3 spans 15 amino acids.

The gene calls are TRBV7-9 and TRBJ2-7; D is possibly TRBD2 (6 bases). Germline V gives CDR1 SEHNR, CDR2 FQNEAQ (reference sequence). Trimming shortened V by 1 base and J by 5 bases, and 12 bases separated the two germline ends. The CDR3 runs 14 residues. The CDR3 bases are TGTGCCAGCAGCTTAGGTGGGAGGATAAACGAGCAGTACTTC. It specifies CASSLGGRINEQYF.

The chain recombines TRBV7-6 with TRBJ2-7; D remains ambiguous. CDR1 and CDR2 from the germline V gene are SGHVS and FNYEAQ. This CDR3 is 15 amino acids long. V lost 5 bases to trimming and J lost 2 bases, with 16 bases between them. The DNA for the CDR3 is TGTGCCAGCAGCGAATTTGGCACCGTAACCTACGAGCAGTACTTC. Protein product: CASSEFGTVTYEQYF.

The chain has TRBV10-3 and TRBJ1-3, with D possibly TRBD1 on 5 matching bases. The CDR3 totals 13 residues. Germline assignment: CDR1 ENHRY and CDR2 SYGVKD. Trimming stripped 8 bases from V and 4 bases from J, with 12 bases between. DNA for the CDR3: TGTGCCATCCGGAGGGGAGCCGGAAACACCATATATTTT. This encodes CAIRRGAGNTIYF.

This chain links TRBV7-6 with TRBJ2-1; TRBD1 might be the D (5 bases). The CDR3 has 16 amino acids. Germline V gene sequence: CDR1 SGHVS, CDR2 FNYEAQ. V was shortened by 0 bases and J by 1 base, with 10 bases between the two germline ends. The CDR3 nucleotides read TGTGCCAGCAGCTTAGCGCCGGCAGGGTCCTACAATGAGCAGTTCTTC. Translation gives CASSLAPAGSYNEQFF.

This clone was seen only a few times. The V call is TRBV7-9, the J call TRBJ2-5; D is unresolved. This CDR3 is built from 12 residues. V was cut by 2 bases and J by 3 bases, with 4 bases left in between. Per the germline V gene, CDR1 is SEHNR and CDR2 is FQNEAQ (reference sequence). CDR3 coding DNA: TGTGCCAGCAGCTTATCCGAAGAGACCCAGTACTTC. Its protein product is CASSLSEETQYF.

V is TRBV6-1 and J is TRBJ1-3; D not resolved. The germline V and J ends were trimmed by 6 bases and 0 bases, with 6 bases remaining between them. The CDR3 has 13 residues. Germline assignment: CDR1 MNHNS and CDR2 SASEGT. CDR3 coding DNA: TGTGCCAGCAGGGCAAGCTCTGGAAACACCATATATTTT. It is translated as CASRASSGNTIYF.

The rearrangement uses TRBV6-5 and TRBJ2-3; D is perhaps TRBD2 (6 bases). Trimming took 4 bases from V and 4 from J, leaving 15 bases between them. Germline assignment: CDR1 MNHEY and CDR2 SVGAGI. The CDR3 totals 15 residues. The CDR3 sequence is CASSSPTSYPDTQYF. The CDR3 region has the DNA TGTGCCAGCAGTTCCCCGACTAGTTACCCAGATACGCAGTATTTT.

V gene TRBV19 combines with J gene TRBJ2-7; 11 bases agree with TRBD2. CDR1 and CDR2 from the germline V gene are LNHDA and SQIVND (reference sequence). The CDR3 covers 15 residues. J was trimmed by 2 bases and V by 6 bases; bases with no gene match: 6. In nucleotides, the CDR3 is TGTGCCAGTAGGGATAGCGGGAGGGCCCCCTACGAGCAGTACTTC. Protein: CASRDSGRAPYEQYF.

This chain joins TRBV7-8 and TRBJ1-3, with 7 bases aligning to TRBD1. Germline loops: CDR1 SGHVS, CDR2 FQNEAQ. The CDR3 length is 15 residues. J gave up 4 bases and V 4 bases, and 7 bases lay outside the gene matches. CDR3: CASSSTQGSGNTIYF. CDR3 nucleotide sequence: TGTGCCAGCAGCTCCACACAGGGGTCCGGAAACACCATATATTTT.

V is TRBV5-1 and J is TRBJ2-5; 7 bases line up with TRBD2. The J call could be wrong; TRBJ2-7 is a better fit for the DNA end. Germline CDR1 reads SGHRS; CDR2 reads YFSETQ. CDR3 length equals 16 residues. The CDR3 region has the DNA TGCGCCAGCAGCTCGGGAGGCACCCTATATACCGCCGAGCAGTACTTC. Residues: CASSSGGTLYTAEQYF.

J is TRBJ2-3 and V is TRBV18; 7 bases map to TRBD2. Germline lookup yields CDR1 KGHSH and CDR2 LQKENI. V dropped 3 bases and J dropped 1; count of bases not matched to a gene: 4. This CDR3 region has 15 residues. CDR3 bases: TGTGCCAGCTCACCCTCTAGCGGAGGCACAGATACGCAGTATTTT. Translation gives CASSPSSGGTDTQYF.

This sequence joins TRBV12-5 and TRBJ2-3, with TRBD1 matching over 11 bases. The germline V gene encodes CDR1 LGHNT and CDR2 FRNRAP. The V gene end was trimmed by 7 bases and the J gene end by 6 bases; junction bases not matched to a gene: 6. CDR3 length: 14 amino acids. CDR3 in DNA: TGTGCTAGTGCCCCAGGGACAGGGGGGGATACGCAGTATTTT. As protein: CASAPGTGGDTQYF. The whole variable domain, remainder taken from reference TRBV12-5 and TRBJ2-3, is DARVTQTPRHKVTEMGQEVTMRCQPILGHNTVFWYRQTMMQGLELLAYFRNRAPLDDSGMPKDRFSAEMPDATLATLKIQPSEPRDSAVYFCASAPGTGGDTQYFGPGTRLTVL.

The V and J genes are TRBV30 and TRBJ2-7; D unresolved. The CDR3 runs 11 residues. Germline values: CDR1 GTSNPN, CDR2 SVGIG (reference sequence). V was cut by 3 bases and J by 3 bases, with 6 bases left in between. The CDR3 DNA reads TGTGCCTGGAGACAGAGCTACGAGCAGTACTTC. The encoded protein is CAWRQSYEQYF. Full variable domain (outside the CDR3, taken from reference TRBV30 and TRBJ2-7): SQTIHQWPATLVQPVGSPLSLECTVEGTSNPNLYWYRQAAGRGLQLLFYSVGIGQISSEVPQNLSASRPQDRQFILSSKKLLLSDSGFYLCAWRQSYEQYFGPGTRLTVT.

The table lists this clone with a few counts. The CDR3 loop reads CASTGGLGEKLFF. CDR3 DNA: TGTGCCAGCACAGGGGGATTGGGTGAAAAACTGTTTTTT. The chain employs TRBV2 and TRBJ1-4, with 7 bases fitting TRBD1. V shed 7 bases, J shed 7 bases, and the junction held 6 bases outside the gene matches. Germline V CDR1 and CDR2: SNHLY, FYNNEI. CDR3 length equals 13 residues.

A remark on this clone: Other DNA sequences from this sample encode an identical CDR3 as well. V and J are TRBV19 and TRBJ1-5; D gene unclear. Trimming removed 4 bases at V and 4 bases at J, with 5 bases between. Looked up from germline, CDR1 is LNHDA and CDR2 is SQIVND (reference sequence). There are 12 residues in the CDR3. CDR3 DNA sequence: TGTGCCAGTAGTACCCTAAATCAGCCCCAGCATTTT. Translating it yields CASSTLNQPQHF.

CDR3 DNA: TGTGCCAGCAGCCGGAACACTGAAGCTTTCTTT. Amino acid sequence: CASSRNTEAFF. The chain has TRBV28 and TRBJ1-1; D is unresolved. The length of the CDR3 is 11 residues. Germline V gene sequence: CDR1 MDHEN, CDR2 SYDVKM. V was trimmed by 6 bases and J by 1 base, leaving 3 bases between them. Full variable domain (rest looked up from reference TRBV28 and TRBJ1-1): DVKVTQSSRYLVKRTGEKVFLECVQDMDHENMFWYRQDPGLGLRLIYFSYDVKMKEKGDIPEGYSVSREKKERFSLILESASTNQTSMYLCASSRNTEAFFGQGTRLTVV.

V and J are TRBV27 and TRBJ2-7, with D maybe TRBD1 (6 bases). Germline CDR1 MNHEY, CDR2 SMNVEV (reference sequence). The ends were cut back, 4 bases at V and 0 bases at J, with 10 bases in the middle. The CDR3 length is 14 residues. The CDR3 region has the DNA TGTGCCAGCAGTTGGGGACAAGGCTCCTACGAGCAGTACTTC. Amino acid sequence: CASSWGQGSYEQYF.

This clone was seen a handful of times. CDR3 bases: TGTGCCAGCAGTGACCGGGGATCGGGTACTGAAGCTTTCTTT. Protein sequence: CASSDRGSGTEAFF. The chain combines TRBV6-1 with TRBJ1-1; no definite D call. The CDR3 has 14 residues. With 3 bases removed from V and 5 bases from J, the gap between germline ends came to 13 bases. Per germline, CDR1 MNHNS and CDR2 SASEGT.

This chain links TRBV21-1 with TRBJ2-6; the table names TRBD2, a call not compared with the DNA. TRBV21-1 is recorded as a pseudogene. The CDR3 runs to 16 residues. The CDR3 DNA reads TGTGCCAGCAGCAAAGATGAGGGTCCTGGGGCCAACGTCCTGACTTTC. Translated: CASSKDEGPGANVLTF.